This T cell receptor (beta chain) was identified in a study of blood T cell repertoires in COVID-19. In the study overall: T cells, B-cell-depleted T cells, or PBMCs supplied cDNA or gDNA.

CDR1 and CDR2 from the germline V gene are LGHDT and YNNKEL (reference sequence). V trimming: 4 bases; J trimming: 7 bases; junction bases outside the gene matches: 6. The CDR3 is 15 amino acids. Study processing details: Reference gene primer amplification gave estimated nucleated cell counts. Produced via immunoSEQ multiplex PCR; TCRdb's table is partial and in-frame only. The V and J calls and clone size are taken from that table; D and trimming were inferred from the DNA. The table has fewer than 130,000 clones, roughly 85% seen once. Source material: peripheral blood. This receptor was taken from a human donor in a cohort sampled during active COVID-19. The chain recombines TRBV3-1 (or the pseudogene TRBV3-2) with TRBJ2-1, with 11 nucleotides matching TRBD1. The CDR3 is CASSLGQGGRNEQFF. The CDR3 nucleotides are TGTGCCAGCAGCCTGGGACAGGGGGGACGGAATGAGCAGTTCTTC.